The clone carrying this T cell receptor (beta chain) was seen only a few times. Its antigen is still unknown. V shed 0 bases and J shed 3 bases, with 11 bases lying between them. Germline V CDR1 and CDR2: MRHNA, SNTAGT. This CDR3 has 16 amino acids. This sample was included in a study of T cell repertoires in cytomegalovirus infection. Background on the study: Matching HLA type, along with CMV infection, was indicated by public TCR beta signatures. Broader study findings: There were carriers of CMV plus the relevant HLA, and cumulative public TCR beta family frequency identified them. The ex vivo response showed dominance by HLA-C-restricted CMV-specific TCR beta clonotypes.

TCRdb re-derived calls from the reads in MiXCR, one entry per CDR3 protein. The sample lists 290,000 or so distinct CDR3 sequences, around 10% occurring once. Material for sequencing was PBMCs. The V and J genes are TRBV6-4 and TRBJ2-2; a weak D match, TRBD1 (6 bases). The sequence was obtained from a human donor in good health (CMV status not recorded). Some clones in this sample may be carry-over from other donors' samples. In DNA form, the CDR3 reads TGTGCCAGCAGTGACTCTGCCACAGGGCACACCGGGGAGCTGTTTTTT. Translation gives CASSDSATGHTGELFF.